The clone carrying this T cell receptor (beta chain) was found once. Its target is not known. The sample comes from a study of cytotoxic CD8 clonotypes in ibrutinib-treated CLL. About the study: Responses: roughly 25 partial, 2 complete; after median approximately six years, about 14 stayed remitted, approximately twelve progressed.

J gave up 7 bases and V 5 bases, and 6 bases lay outside the gene matches. CDR3 length: 16 amino acids. The germline gives CDR1 SGHVS, CDR2 FQNEAQ. The study, taken as a whole, reports: Whereas clonality rose at ibrutinib response, it declined toward baseline at progression.

Some clones are missing from TCRdb's copy, which holds only in-frame ones; the method was immunoSEQ multiplex PCR. The profile covers some 46,000 clones, with nearly 70% appearing a single time and around an eighth taken by the ten largest. Cryopreserved PBMCs yielded about 2 micrograms of genomic DNA for TCR beta libraries. Here the sequenced sample was PBMCs, taken after 12 months of ibrutinib treatment. J is TRBJ2-2 and V is TRBV7-8; 14 bases are a match to TRBD2. This TCR derives from a human donor with chronic lymphocytic leukemia. The CDR3, as DNA: TGTGCCAGCAGCCGACTAGCGGGAGGGCGGGACGGGGAGCTGTTTTTT. Protein sequence: CASSRLAGGRDGELFF.